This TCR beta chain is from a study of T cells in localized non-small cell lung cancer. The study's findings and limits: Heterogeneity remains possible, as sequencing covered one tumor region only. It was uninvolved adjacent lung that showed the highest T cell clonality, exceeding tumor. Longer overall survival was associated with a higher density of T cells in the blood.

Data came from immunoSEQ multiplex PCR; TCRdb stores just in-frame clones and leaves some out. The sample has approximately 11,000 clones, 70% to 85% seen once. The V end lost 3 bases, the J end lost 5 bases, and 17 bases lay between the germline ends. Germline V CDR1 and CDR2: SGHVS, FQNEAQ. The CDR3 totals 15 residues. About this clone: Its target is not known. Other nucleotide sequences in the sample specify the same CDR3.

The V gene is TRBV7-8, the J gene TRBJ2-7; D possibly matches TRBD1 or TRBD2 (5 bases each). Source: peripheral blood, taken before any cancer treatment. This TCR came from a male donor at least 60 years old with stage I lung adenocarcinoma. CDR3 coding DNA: TGTGCCAGCAGCTTGCTCTACGGGGCCCCACACGAGCAGTACTTC. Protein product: CASSLLYGAPHEQYF.